Each of the 25 T cell receptor beta chains below was sequenced from the same sample in a study of blood T cell repertoires in COVID-19. Data came from immunoSEQ multiplex PCR; TCRdb stores just in-frame clones and leaves some out. The profile shows 110,000 or so clones, roughly 91% of them singletons. Material for sequencing was peripheral blood. These receptors were collected from a human donor with acute or convalescent COVID-19. The donor label of this sample is uncertain.

This chain uses TRBV28 with TRBJ1-2, with TRBD1 matching 7 bases. CDR3 length: 13 residues. The V gene's germline CDR1 is MDHEN and CDR2 SYDVKM. The J segment lost 3 bases and the V segment lost 6 bases, leaving 4 bases of the junction unmatched. The CDR3 DNA reads as TGTGCCAGCAGAAAGACAGGGTACTATGGCTACACCTTC. Protein product: CASRKTGYYGYTF.

The chain links TRBV7-2 to TRBJ2-2; TRBD2 matches at 8 bases. Trimming took 5 bases from V and 4 from J; bases not matched to a gene: 12. The germline V gene encodes CDR1 SGHTA and CDR2 FQGNSA. The CDR3 contains 17 residues. CDR3 sequence reads: CASSKRIAGTPTGELFF. The DNA for the CDR3 is TGTGCCAGCAGCAAGCGAATAGCGGGAACCCCCACCGGGGAGCTGTTTTTT.

The chain employs TRBV2 and TRBJ1-4; D gene ambiguous. The CDR3 is 13 amino acids. Per germline, CDR1 SNHLY and CDR2 FYNNEI. Trimming left V 7 bases short and J 4 bases short, with 10 bases between. The CDR3 region is CASKTEHNEKLFF. DNA of the CDR3: TGTGCCAGCAAGACGGAGCATAATGAAAAACTGTTTTTT.

The chain carries TRBV20-1 and TRBJ2-7; the D gene is possibly TRBD2 (6 bases). In germline, CDR1 is DFQATT, CDR2 SNEGSKA (reference sequence). The CDR3 has 10 amino acids. Trimming shortened V by 6 bases and J by 4 bases, and 7 bases separated the two germline ends. The CDR3 region has the DNA TGCAGTGCCGGGAGTTACGAGCAGTACTTC. It specifies CSAGSYEQYF.

V and J are TRBV4-1 and TRBJ2-5, with a weak D call TRBD2 (6 bases). The V end lost 4 bases, the J end lost 5 bases, and 26 bases lay between the germline ends. Germline loops: CDR1 MGHRA, CDR2 YSYEKL. CDR3 length: 18 residues. This CDR3 reads CASSRLVLRGGEMETQYF. The CDR3 bases are TGCGCCAGCAGCCGCCTTGTACTGCGGGGCGGGGAAATGGAGACCCAGTACTTC.

The chain carries TRBV10-3 and TRBJ1-2, with D perhaps matching TRBD1 (6 bases). The CDR3 is made up of 15 amino acids. The V gene lost 8 bases and the J gene lost 3 bases, with 19 bases spanning the gap. The germline gives CDR1 ENHRY, CDR2 SYGVKD. The CDR3: CAIGDRGGADYGYTF. The DNA of the CDR3 is TGTGCCATCGGAGATCGGGGGGGCGCGGACTATGGCTACACCTTC.

V and J are TRBV30 and TRBJ1-2; a weak D match, TRBD1 (6 bases). V shed 5 bases and J shed 2 bases, with 9 bases lying between them. This CDR3 region has 12 residues. Germline V CDR1 and CDR2: GTSNPN, SVGIG (reference sequence). CDR3 bases: TGTGCCTGGTTTCAGGGGAACTATGGCTACACCTTC. It translates to CAWFQGNYGYTF. The full variable domain, rest sourced from reference TRBV30 and TRBJ1-2, is SQTIHQWPATLVQPVGSPLSLECTVEGTSNPNLYWYRQAAGRGLQLLFYSVGIGQISSEVPQNLSASRPQDRQFILSSKKLLLSDSGFYLCAWFQGNYGYTFGSGTRLTVV.

The chain couples TRBV27 to TRBJ2-1; tentative D call: TRBD2 (6 bases). The CDR3 totals 16 residues. Trimming cost V 8 bases and J 0 bases, with 17 bases left between them. Germline CDR1 is MNHEY and CDR2 is SMNVEV (reference sequence). Here the CDR3 reads CASWRTIRSSYNEQFF. The CDR3 DNA reads as TGTGCCAGCTGGCGGACTATCAGAAGCTCCTACAATGAGCAGTTCTTC.

This chain links TRBV21-1 with TRBJ1-5; the D call in the table, TRBD1, was not verified against the DNA. TRBV21-1 is reported as a pseudogene. The CDR3 spans 16 residues. The CDR3 loop reads CASSPRPGHLPQPQHF. The CDR3 DNA reads as TGTGCCAGCAGCCCCCGTCCGGGACATTTACCTCAGCCCCAGCATTTT.

In regard to this clone: One junction end disagrees with the germline gene, perhaps due to a read error. V usage is TRBV18 and J usage is TRBJ2-3; tentatively, D is TRBD2 (5 bases). This CDR3 contains 13 residues. The germline V gene encodes CDR1 KGHSH and CDR2 LQKENI. In nucleotides, the CDR3 is TGCTGCACTAGATCCAGCGACACAGATACGCAGTATTTT. Its protein product is CCTRSSDTDTQYF.

The V and J genes are TRBV2 and TRBJ2-1, with D possibly TRBD1 on 5 matching bases. Deletions cut 7 bases from V and 7 bases from J, with 14 bases between. This CDR3 has 13 amino acids. CDR1 SNHLY and CDR2 FYNNEI come from the germline V gene. The CDR3 DNA reads as TGTGCCAGCATTTCAGGGTACGGTAATGAGCAGTTCTTC. Protein: CASISGYGNEQFF.

The chain has TRBV13 and TRBJ2-3; possibly TRBD2 for D (5 bases). Looked up from germline, CDR1 is PRHDT and CDR2 is FYEKMQ (reference sequence). This CDR3 has 15 amino acids. Trimming shortened V by 5 bases and J by 2 bases, and 14 bases separated the two germline ends. The CDR3: CASSLWTLYTDTQYF. CDR3 nucleotide sequence: TGTGCCAGCAGCCTATGGACTCTCTACACAGATACGCAGTATTTT.

The chain carries TRBV28 and TRBJ1-2, with TRBD1 identical over 7 bases. CDR3 size: 16 residues. V dropped 10 bases and J dropped 2; count of bases not matched to a gene: 16. The V gene's germline CDR1 is MDHEN and CDR2 SYDVKM. The CDR3, as DNA: TGTGCCACCACTTTTAACAAGGGGGCGCGAAACTATGGCTACACCTTC. It codes for CATTFNKGARNYGYTF.

V gene TRBV6-5 combines with J gene TRBJ1-4, with a possible D match to TRBD1 (5 bases). Germline V gene lookup returns CDR1 MNHEY and CDR2 SVGAGI. Trimming removed 1 base from V and 1 base from J, with 10 bases in between. The CDR3 consists of 16 residues. Here the CDR3 reads CASSYYRGGTNEKLFF. CDR3 in DNA: TGTGCCAGCAGTTACTATAGGGGTGGAACTAATGAAAAACTGTTTTTT.

The chain recombines TRBV28 with TRBJ1-5; D is uncertain. The CDR3 has 16 residues. V was pared by 3 bases and J by 4 bases, with 16 bases between. In germline, CDR1 is MDHEN, CDR2 SYDVKM. CDR3 DNA sequence: TGTGCCAGCAGTTTGACTCTGGGTTGGGTGAATCAGCCCCAGCATTTT. It encodes CASSLTLGWVNQPQHF.

The rearrangement joins TRBV7-9 to TRBJ2-1, with D unresolved. V lost 3 bases, J lost 4 bases, and 7 bases lay in between. The germline CDR1 and CDR2 sequences are SEHNR and FQNEAQ (reference sequence). This CDR3 has 13 amino acids. The CDR3 DNA reads as TGTGCCAGCAGCTTTACAAGTTACAATGAGCAGTTCTTC. Its translation is CASSFTSYNEQFF.

The chain combines TRBV28 with TRBJ1-1; possibly TRBD1 for D (5 bases). This CDR3 is built from 15 residues. Germline-derived CDR1 and CDR2 are MDHEN and SYDVKM. V lost 6 bases, J lost 5 bases, and 19 bases lay in between. The CDR3 DNA reads TGTGCCAGCAGCCTTAGCTCGGGGGGAACAACTGAAGCTTTCTTT. This gives the protein CASSLSSGGTTEAFF.

The genes are TRBV15 and TRBJ2-7, with D maybe TRBD1 (6 bases). Germline V lookup: CDR1 LNHNV, CDR2 YYDKDF (reference sequence). This CDR3 is built from 14 residues. Deletions cut 4 bases from V and 0 bases from J, with 10 bases between. The CDR3 DNA is TGTGCCACCAGCACTGTGACAGGCTCCTACGAGCAGTACTTC. Amino acids: CATSTVTGSYEQYF.

This chain connects TRBV5-1 to TRBJ2-3, with 15 nucleotides matching TRBD2. CDR1 SGHRS and CDR2 YFSETQ come from the germline V gene. This CDR3 has 18 residues. Trimming cost V 4 bases and J 0 bases; bases outside gene matches: 6. This CDR3 reads CASSLGTSGRHSTDTQYF. In nucleotides, the CDR3 is TGCGCCAGCAGCCTAGGGACTAGCGGGAGGCATAGCACAGATACGCAGTATTTT.

The sample holds a few counts of this clone. In nucleotides, the CDR3 is TGTGCCAGCAGCCAAAGGGCAGGGGGCGCCTATGGCTACACCTTC. Translating it yields CASSQRAGGAYGYTF. The chain recombines TRBV3-1 (or the pseudogene TRBV3-2) with TRBJ1-2, with TRBD1 matching over 8 bases. Germline loops: CDR1 LGHDT, CDR2 YNNKEL (reference sequence). V lost 2 bases, J lost 4 bases, and 6 bases stayed unmatched. The CDR3 spans 15 residues.

This chain links TRBV7-9 with TRBJ1-2, with D possibly matching TRBD1 (6 bases). This CDR3 spans 14 amino acids. V was clipped by 6 bases and J by 8 bases, with 19 bases between them. The germline V gene has CDR1 SEHNR and CDR2 FQNEAQ (reference sequence). CDR3 protein: CASSENSSGEGYTF. The CDR3 DNA reads as TGTGCCAGCAGTGAAAACTCGTCAGGGGAGGGCTACACCTTC.

This chain uses TRBV10-3 with TRBJ2-6, with 12 bases fitting TRBD2. The CDR3 is made up of 18 amino acids. Germline lookup yields CDR1 ENHRY and CDR2 SYGVKD. Trimming at V came to 5 bases and at J to 3 bases, leaving 8 bases not matched to a gene. CDR3 amino acids: CAISKPGLAGFGANVLTF. The CDR3 coding sequence is TGTGCCATCAGTAAACCGGGACTAGCGGGCTTTGGGGCCAACGTCCTGACTTTC.

The chain recombines TRBV30 with TRBJ1-4, with TRBD1 as a possible D gene (5 bases). The CDR3 contains 13 residues. V was pared by 5 bases and J by 5 bases, with 12 bases between. The germline V gene encodes CDR1 GTSNPN and CDR2 SVGIG (reference sequence). The CDR3 DNA reads as TGTGCCTGGTCGGGGGATACCAATGAAAAACTGTTTTTT. Translated: CAWSGDTNEKLFF.

This chain joins TRBV5-1 and TRBJ2-1; TRBD2 is a possible D gene (5 bases). The V gene lost 0 bases and the J gene lost 8 bases, with 18 bases spanning the gap. This CDR3 spans 16 amino acids. Germline V gives CDR1 SGHRS, CDR2 YFSETQ. CDR3 nucleotide sequence: TGCGCCAGCAGCTTGGATCAGTCAGCTTTCGGGGATGAGCAGTTCTTC. Translated, it gives CASSLDQSAFGDEQFF.

This clone was detected only once. V is TRBV4-1 and J is TRBJ2-7; 11 bases are shared with TRBD2. The length of the CDR3 is 20 residues. Germline lookup yields CDR1 MGHRA and CDR2 YSYEKL. The J segment lost 0 bases and the V segment lost 4 bases, leaving 17 bases of the junction unmatched. This CDR3 is CASSRNFFSGLAAISYEQYF. As DNA, the CDR3 is TGCGCCAGCAGCCGGAACTTCTTCTCGGGACTAGCGGCGATCTCCTACGAGCAGTACTTC.